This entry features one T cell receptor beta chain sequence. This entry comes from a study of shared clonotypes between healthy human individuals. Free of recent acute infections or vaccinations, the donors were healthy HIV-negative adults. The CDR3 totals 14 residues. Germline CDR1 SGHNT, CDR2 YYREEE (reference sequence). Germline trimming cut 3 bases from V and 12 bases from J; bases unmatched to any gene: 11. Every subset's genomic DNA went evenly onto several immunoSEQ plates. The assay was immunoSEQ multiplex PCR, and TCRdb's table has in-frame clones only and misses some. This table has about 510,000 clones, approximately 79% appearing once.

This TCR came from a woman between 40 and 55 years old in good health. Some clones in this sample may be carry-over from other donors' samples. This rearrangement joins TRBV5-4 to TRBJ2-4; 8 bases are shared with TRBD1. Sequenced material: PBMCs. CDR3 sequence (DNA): TGTGCCAGCAGCTCCCCGATTGGGACAGGAGATCAGTACTTC. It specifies CASSSPIGTGDQYF.